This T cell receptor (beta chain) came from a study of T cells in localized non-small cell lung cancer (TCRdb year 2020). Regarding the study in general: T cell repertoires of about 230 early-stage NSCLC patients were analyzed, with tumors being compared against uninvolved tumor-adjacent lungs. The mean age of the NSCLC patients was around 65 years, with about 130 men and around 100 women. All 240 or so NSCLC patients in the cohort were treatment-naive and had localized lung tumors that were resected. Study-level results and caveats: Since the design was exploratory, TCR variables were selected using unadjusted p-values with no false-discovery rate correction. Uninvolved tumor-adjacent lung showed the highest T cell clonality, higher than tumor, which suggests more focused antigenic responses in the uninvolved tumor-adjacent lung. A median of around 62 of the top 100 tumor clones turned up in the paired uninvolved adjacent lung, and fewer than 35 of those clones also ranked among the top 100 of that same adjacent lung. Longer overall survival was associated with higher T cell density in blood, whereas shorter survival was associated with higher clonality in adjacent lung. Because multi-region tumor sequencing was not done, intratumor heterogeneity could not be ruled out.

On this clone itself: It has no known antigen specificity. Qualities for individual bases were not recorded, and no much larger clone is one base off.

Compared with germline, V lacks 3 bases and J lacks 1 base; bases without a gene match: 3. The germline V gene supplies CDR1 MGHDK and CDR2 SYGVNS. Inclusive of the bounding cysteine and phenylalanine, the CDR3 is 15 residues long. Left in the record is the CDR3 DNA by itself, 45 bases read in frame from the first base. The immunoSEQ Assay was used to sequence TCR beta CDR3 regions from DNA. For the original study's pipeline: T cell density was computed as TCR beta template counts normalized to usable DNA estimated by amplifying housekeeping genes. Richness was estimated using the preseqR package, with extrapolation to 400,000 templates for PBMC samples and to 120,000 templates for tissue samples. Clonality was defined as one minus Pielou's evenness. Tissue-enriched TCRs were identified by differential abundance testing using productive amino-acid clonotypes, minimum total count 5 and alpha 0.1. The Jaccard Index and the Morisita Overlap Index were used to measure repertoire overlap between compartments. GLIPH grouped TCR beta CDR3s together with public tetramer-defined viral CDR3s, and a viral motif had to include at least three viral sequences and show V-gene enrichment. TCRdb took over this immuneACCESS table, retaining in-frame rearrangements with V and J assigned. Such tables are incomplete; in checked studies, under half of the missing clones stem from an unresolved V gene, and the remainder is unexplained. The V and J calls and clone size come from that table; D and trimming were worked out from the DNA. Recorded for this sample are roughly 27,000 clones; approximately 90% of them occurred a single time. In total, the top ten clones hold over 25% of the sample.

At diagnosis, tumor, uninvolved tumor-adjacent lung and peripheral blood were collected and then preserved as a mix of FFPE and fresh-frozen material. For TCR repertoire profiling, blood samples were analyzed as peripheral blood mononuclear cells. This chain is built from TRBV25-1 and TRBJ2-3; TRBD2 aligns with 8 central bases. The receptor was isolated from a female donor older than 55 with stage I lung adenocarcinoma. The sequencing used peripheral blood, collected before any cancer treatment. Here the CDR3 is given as CASSDPGLGTDTQYF. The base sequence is TGTGCCAGCAGTGATCCGGGACTAGGCACAGATACGCAGTATTTT.